This T cell receptor beta chain came from a study of vaccination and CD4 T cells after COVID-19. Whole-study context: A positive SARS-CoV-2 nasal swab PCR result was recorded for each convalescent patient; about 9 were mild and one severe. Stimulation used overlapping spike peptides from SARS-CoV-2, HCoV-NL63, HCoV-OC43 and HCoV-229E. Culture controls were given either a CEFX pool, an HIV-1 Nef pool, or no peptide.

V lost 7 bases and J lost 2, with 20 bases in between. This CDR3 spans 16 amino acids. The germline gives CDR1 SNHLY, CDR2 FYNNEI. At the Johns Hopkins FTIC core, DNA taken from cultured CD4+ T cells was sequenced by way of the Oncomine TCR Beta short-read assay. TCRdb passed the PCR reads through MiXCR, listing each CDR3 protein once. The sample records some 15,000 distinct CDR3 sequences, under 40% being singletons. Documented treatment: roughly nine-day PBMC culture with coronavirus spike peptide pools or control peptides (ViraFEST assay). The table lists this clonotype with a few counts. Its target is unknown.

Specimen: cultured CD4+ T cells from blood. The TCR sequence derives from a human donor with COVID-19. The chain recombines TRBV2 with TRBJ2-5; either TRBD1 or TRBD2 may supply D (5 bases each). The DNA for the CDR3 is TGTGCCAGCAAACTCCCAGGGCTAGCAGAACAAGAGACCCAGTACTTC. Its translation is CASKLPGLAEQETQYF.